This TCR beta chain came from a study of spatial heterogeneity in lung cancer. The sample holds many counts of this clonotype. Time point meaning: blood at routine non-recurrence follow-up after resection. The authors sequenced whole RNA from tumor, nontumor lung or frozen PBMC without sorting. The germline V gene has CDR1 DFQATT and CDR2 SNEGSKA (reference sequence). V lost 5 bases, J lost 9 bases, and 14 bases stayed unmatched. The CDR3 has 15 amino acids. TCRdb itself ran the 5' RACE reads through MiXCR, one entry per CDR3 protein. The sample has around 110,000 distinct CDR3 sequences; more than 9% are singletons.

The input for sequencing was PBMCs, taken at follow-up. This clonotype was obtained from a male donor with early-stage non-small cell lung cancer. This chain joins TRBV20-1 and TRBJ1-5; 9 nucleotides align to TRBD1. Here the CDR3 reads CSAPTGGLSKWPQHF. CDR3 nucleotide sequence: TGCAGTGCTCCCACAGGGGGCTTGTCTAAATGGCCCCAGCATTTT.